The rows below give T cell receptor beta chains drawn from one sample of a study of shared clonotypes between healthy human individuals. Data came from immunoSEQ multiplex PCR; TCRdb stores just in-frame clones and leaves some out. The top ten hold 1.7% of the sample, which has about 2.2 million clones, about 92% seen once. Sequenced sample: naive CD8+ T cells from PBMCs. The receptors come from a man between 18 and 35 years old in good health. Some clones in this sample may be carry-over from other donors' samples. Each CDR3 is given with its conserved first and last residue. The order of the fields is clone size, J gene, V gene, D gene, CDR3 DNA, CDR3 protein. A D gene is named only where the DNA matches it firmly. Size tells how often a clone was seen (once, few, many) or the class of an expanded clone, and some rows leave it out.

- | TRBJ2-5 | TRBV23-1 | - | TGCGCCAGCAGTCAAGTCCACCGGGAGAATCACCAAGAGACCCAGTACTTC | CASSQVHRENHQETQYF
once | TRBJ2-1 | TRBV27 | - | TGTGCCAGCAGTCCGGGACAAGGGGGCTACAATGAGCAGTTCTTC | CASSPGQGGYNEQFF
- | TRBJ2-1 | TRBV5-1 | TRBD2 | TGCGCCAGCAGCTGGGGGGCTAGCGGGAGGCGGGACTACAATGAGCAGTTCTTC | CASSWGASGRRDYNEQFF
once | TRBJ1-2 | TRBV7-9 | TRBD1 | TGTGCCAGCAGCACCTCCGGGACAGGGGGCTCATATGGCTACACCTTC | CASSTSGTGGSYGYTF
- | TRBJ2-7 | TRBV5-8 | - | TGTGCCAGCAGCTTGTTCCAGGCTTACGAGCAGTACTTC | CASSLFQAYEQYF
- | TRBJ2-7 | TRBV7-3 | - | TGTGCCAGCAGCCCCGGCGTGAGTAGCTCCTACGAGCAGTACTTC | CASSPGVSSSYEQYF
once | TRBJ2-2 | TRBV27 | - | TGTGCCAGCAGTACCCACTCAGGGGTCGGCGGGGAGCTGTTTTTT | CASSTHSGVGGELFF
- | TRBJ2-7 | TRBV19 | - | TGTGCCAGTAGTATAGCCCTCGGACAGCGCGCCTACGAGCAGTACTTC | CASSIALGQRAYEQYF
- | TRBJ2-1 | TRBV11-2 | - | TGTGCCAGCAGCTTAGCGGCAACCGCTCAGCGTGAGCAGTTCTTC | CASSLAATAQREQFF
- | TRBJ1-3 | TRBV30 | - | TGTGCCTGGTACATCGCTGGAAACACCATATATTTT | CAWYIAGNTIYF
once | TRBJ2-7 | TRBV28 | TRBD1 | TGTGCCAGCAGTTTACTGGGGGTCGGACAGGACTACGAGCAGTACTTC | CASSLLGVGQDYEQYF
- | TRBJ1-4 | TRBV29-1 | TRBD1 | TGCAGCGTTGTGGACAGGGACGGAGAAAAACTGTTTTTT | CSVVDRDGEKLFF
- | TRBJ2-3 | TRBV29-1 | TRBD2 | TGCAGCGCCCTCGGACTAGCGGGAGTTAGAGATACGCAGTATTTT | CSALGLAGVRDTQYF
- | TRBJ2-2 | TRBV2 | TRBD2 | TGTGCCAGCAGTGGCCTAGCGGGGACCGGGGAGCTGTTTTTT | CASSGLAGTGELFF
- | TRBJ2-2 | TRBV6-1 | - | TGTGCCAGCAGTGAAACGGGAAACACCGGGGAGCTGTTTTTT | CASSETGNTGELFF
- | TRBJ1-1 | TRBV11-2 | TRBD1 | TGTGCCAGCAGCCGATACGGCAGGGGGAATGAAGCTTTCTTT | CASSRYGRGNEAFF
- | TRBJ2-7 | TRBV28 | TRBD1 | TGTGCCAGCAGTCTGGGACAGGGGGTCGACGAGCAGTACTTC | CASSLGQGVDEQYF
- | TRBJ2-1 | TRBV15 | - | TGTGCCACCAGCAGGTGGAGGGAGTCTCGCAATGAGCAGTTCTTC | CATSRWRESRNEQFF
- | TRBJ2-7 | TRBV4-2 | TRBD2 | TGTGCCAGCAGCCAAGATTTGGCGGGGGAAACCTACGAGCAGTACTTC | CASSQDLAGETYEQYF
once | TRBJ2-7 | TRBV5-6 | TRBD2 | TGTGCCAGCAGCTTTGAAGGGCTAGCGGGGGCCTACGAGCAGTACTTC | CASSFEGLAGAYEQYF
- | TRBJ2-1 | TRBV27 | TRBD2 | TGTGCCAGCAGTTCGTGGACTAGCGGGAGGGCACCGCAGTTCTTC | CASSSWTSGRAPQFF
once | TRBJ1-1 | TRBV27 | - | TGTGCCAGCCTAAAAGTGACGCTGAACACTGAAGCTTTCTTT | CASLKVTLNTEAFF
- | TRBJ2-3 | TRBV27 | TRBD1 | TGTGCCAGCAGTTTAGTTTGGACAGGAGCCTCGAGCACAGATACGCAGTATTTT | CASSLVWTGASSTDTQYF
- | TRBJ1-1 | TRBV4-2 | - | TGTGCCAGCAGCCAAGAAAAACAGGGCGATGAAGCTTTCTTT | CASSQEKQGDEAFF
once | TRBJ2-1 | TRBV7-9 | TRBD2 | TGTGCCAGCAGCTCGGGACTAGCGGTTAATGAGCAGTTCTTC | CASSSGLAVNEQFF
- | TRBJ2-7 | TRBV18 | - | TGTGCCAGCTCACACTTCGATGTGGGGGCCTACGAGCAGTACTTC | CASSHFDVGAYEQYF
- | TRBJ1-4 | TRBV27 | - | TGTGCCAGCAGTTCTATTGCAACTAATGAAAAACTGTTTTTT | CASSSIATNEKLFF
- | TRBJ1-2 | TRBV13 | - | TGTGCCAGCACCATAGGGAGGTCGTCTAACTATGGCTACACCTTC | CASTIGRSSNYGYTF
- | TRBJ2-3 | TRBV5-6 | - | TGTGCCAGCAGCTTAACCTCCCCAGATACGCAGTATTTT | CASSLTSPDTQYF
- | TRBJ2-1 | TRBV27 | - | TGTGCCAGCAGATCGGCTAGCGTCTACAATGAGCAGTTCTTC | CASRSASVYNEQFF
- | TRBJ2-7 | TRBV7-6 | - | TGTGCCAGCAGCTTAGTACCTAGCGAGAGCTCCTACGAGCAGTACTTC | CASSLVPSESSYEQYF
- | TRBJ2-3 | TRBV28 | - | TGTGCCAGCAGCAAATCGCAGGTGTTACGCACAGATACGCAGTATTTT | CASSKSQVLRTDTQYF
- | TRBJ2-7 | TRBV5-8 | TRBD1 | TGTGCCAGCAGCTTGGGGACAGGGGGCTACGAGCAGTACTTC | CASSLGTGGYEQYF
few | TRBJ1-1 | TRBV27 | TRBD1 | TGTGCCAGCAGTTTATACAGGGGAACTGAAGCTTTCTTT | CASSLYRGTEAFF
- | TRBJ2-1 | TRBV27 | - | TGTGCCAGCAGTTTAGGTTTGGCACGTGAGCAGTTCTTC | CASSLGLAREQFF
- | TRBJ2-1 | TRBV29-1 | TRBD2 | TGCAGCGTTCGCTTCTGGCGGGAGGGTAAACACAATGAGCAGTTCTTC | CSVRFWREGKHNEQFF
- | TRBJ2-1 | TRBV7-2 | TRBD2 | TGTGCCAGCAGCTCCCGGGGTAGCCCGGGAGGGAACGGTGAGCAGTTCTTC | CASSSRGSPGGNGEQFF
once | TRBJ1-2 | TRBV27 | - | TGTGCCAGCAGTTTATCGGCGGTTAACTATGGCTACACCTTC | CASSLSAVNYGYTF
- | TRBJ2-7 | TRBV7-9 | TRBD2 | TGTGCCAGCAGCTTATTAGGCGGGAGCGCCTACGAGCAGTACTTC | CASSLLGGSAYEQYF
- | TRBJ2-7 | TRBV28 | TRBD2 | TGTGCCAGCCGGGAGGCCTACGAGCAGTACTTC | CASREAYEQYF
- | TRBJ2-1 | TRBV19 | - | TGTGCCAGTAGTAATCGGGGAGTTTTAAACAATGAGCAGTTCTTC | CASSNRGVLNNEQFF
- | TRBJ2-3 | TRBV14 | - | TGTGCCAGCAGCCAAGCTCGGGCAGCGGATACGCAGTATTTT | CASSQARAADTQYF
few | TRBJ1-2 | TRBV6-6 | - | TGTGCCAGCACTCGGTCTCCGGGGGAAGGCTACACCTTC | CASTRSPGEGYTF
once | TRBJ2-7 | TRBV28 | TRBD2 | TGTGCCAGCAGTTTACTCCGACTAGCGGGAGGCGAGCAGTACTTC | CASSLLRLAGGEQYF
- | TRBJ2-7 | TRBV11-2 | - | TGTGCCAGCAGCTTTAGTAACCCGCAGTACTTC | CASSFSNPQYF
once | TRBJ2-3 | TRBV27 | - | TGTGCCAGCAGTTCTTCACAGGGAGGGACAGATACGCAGTATTTT | CASSSSQGGTDTQYF
- | TRBJ2-7 | TRBV28 | TRBD1 | TGTGCCAGCAGCGGACAGGGTGACTCCTACGAGCAGTACTTC | CASSGQGDSYEQYF
- | TRBJ2-6 | TRBV19 | TRBD2 | TGTGCCAGTCAGAGTCTGCGGGAGGAGACTGGGGCCAACGTCCTGACTTTC | CASQSLREETGANVLTF
- | TRBJ2-1 | TRBV9 | - | TGTGCCAGCAGCGATGAGGACGGTTGGTCCTACAATGAGCAGTTCTTC | CASSDEDGWSYNEQFF
- | TRBJ1-2 | TRBV29-1 | - | TGCAGCGTTGAGCCGGGATATGGCTACACCTTC | CSVEPGYGYTF
- | TRBJ2-2 | TRBV7-6 | TRBD2 | TGTGCCAGCAGCTCCTTCGCTAGCGGGGGGAACACCGGGGAGCTGTTTTTT | CASSSFASGGNTGELFF
- | TRBJ1-1 | TRBV7-8 | - | TGTGCCAGCAGGGGAGAGGGCACTGAAGCTTTCTTT | CASRGEGTEAFF
once | TRBJ1-5 | TRBV5-1 | TRBD1 | TGCGCCAGCAGCCTCGGGACAGTTAGCAATCAGCCCCAGCATTTT | CASSLGTVSNQPQHF
- | TRBJ2-3 | TRBV5-6 | TRBD2 | TGTGCCAGCAGCTTGGTAGCGGGGGAGTCCACAGATACGCAGTATTTT | CASSLVAGESTDTQYF
- | TRBJ2-5 | TRBV19 | - | TGTGCCAGTAGTATAGGGGCGGTTGCGGTAGAGACCCAGTACTTC | CASSIGAVAVETQYF